These T cell receptor beta chains were read from a single sample in a study of T cell repertoires in cytomegalovirus infection. Via MiXCR, TCRdb re-called the reads, giving one row per CDR3 protein. The data contain roughly 990,000 distinct CDR3 sequences, 30% to 40% of them seen just once; the ten biggest clones take up 11% to 15%. The antigens these receptors bind are not known. The sample here was cultured CD8+ T cells from PBMCs, taken from culture after CMV antigen stimulation. The receptors were gathered from a human donor in good health (CMV status not recorded). Some clones in this sample may be carry-over from other donors' samples. CDR3s include the opening cysteine and the closing phenylalanine or tryptophan. The D gene is left open where the match is weak. Some rows have no size entry. The others give once, few or many, or a class for an expanded clone.

CDR3 protein	CDR3 DNA	J gene	V gene	clone size	D gene
CASNEGLRNTEAFF	TGTGCCAGCAACGAGGGACTCCGGAACACTGAAGCTTTCTTT	TRBJ1-1	TRBV6-5	-	-
CASSMLGIQQETQYF	TGTGCCAGCAGCATGCTCGGGATTCAACAAGAGACCCAGTACTTC	TRBJ2-5	TRBV9	once	-
CASSRGQETQYF	TGTGCCAGCAGCAGGGGCCAAGAGACCCAGTACTTC	TRBJ2-5	TRBV7-9	many	-
CASSQSGLAGAFNTGELFF	TGCGCCAGCAGTCAATCGGGGCTAGCGGGGGCCTTTAACACCGGGGAGCTGTTTTTT	TRBJ2-2	TRBV23-1	-	TRBD2
CASRETGTTEAFF	TGTGCCAGCAGGGAAACTGGGACCACTGAAGCTTTCTTT	TRBJ1-1	TRBV7-9	many	-
CASTSGVITDTQYF	TGTGCCAGCACTAGCGGGGTTATCACAGATACGCAGTATTTT	TRBJ2-3	TRBV6-1	many	TRBD2
CASSQAQGSSYNSPLHF	TGCGCCAGCAGCCAAGCTCAGGGCAGCTCCTATAATTCACCCCTCCACTTT	TRBJ1-6	TRBV4-3	-	-
CASSQDGNQADEAFF	TGTGCCAGCAGCCAAGATGGTAATCAGGCTGATGAAGCTTTCTTT	TRBJ1-1	TRBV4-2	-	-
CASLRGRGNTEAFF	TGTGCCAGCTTGCGGGGGAGAGGGAACACTGAAGCTTTCTTT	TRBJ1-1	TRBV5-5	-	-
CASRAGLRPASDTQYF	TGTGCCAGTAGGGCGGGTCTGCGACCGGCGTCAGATACGCAGTATTTT	TRBJ2-3	TRBV19	many	-
CASSLNSGGYEQYF	TGCGCCAGCAGCTTAAACTCAGGGGGCTACGAGCAGTACTTC	TRBJ2-7	TRBV4-1	few	TRBD1
CASSAGRADTYNEQFF	TGCGCCAGCAGTGCGGGCCGCGCAGATACTTACAATGAGCAGTTCTTC	TRBJ2-1	TRBV10-2	-	-
CASSHQSTGELFF	TGTGCCAGCAGCCACCAAAGCACCGGGGAGCTGTTTTTT	TRBJ2-2	TRBV12-3/TRBV12-4	few	-
CASIDSLRTEAFF	TGTGCCAGTATCGACTCCTTGAGGACTGAAGCTTTCTTT	TRBJ1-1	TRBV19	-	-
CASSLGPRVNQPQHF	TGTGCCAGCAGCTTAGGCCCGCGGGTCAATCAGCCCCAGCATTTT	TRBJ1-5	TRBV7-8	-	-
CSVTFWGAPFNTEAFF	TGCAGTGTTACTTTTTGGGGAGCGCCATTTAACACTGAAGCTTTCTTT	TRBJ1-1	TRBV20-1	-	-
CASSSGTPVYNEQFF	TGTGCCAGCAGTTCAGGGACACCTGTCTACAATGAGCAGTTCTTC	TRBJ2-1	TRBV6-2/TRBV6-3	-	-
CASRDDSGGRADTQYF	TGTGCCAGCAGAGACGATAGCGGGGGGAGGGCAGATACGCAGTATTTT	TRBJ2-3	TRBV12-3/TRBV12-4	-	TRBD2
CASSLDWTANYGYTF	TGTGCCAGCAGCTTGGATTGGACGGCGAACTATGGCTACACCTTC	TRBJ1-2	TRBV5-5	-	-
CSGVASGGGGEETQYF	TGCAGTGGTGTGGCTAGCGGGGGAGGGGGCGAAGAGACCCAGTACTTC	TRBJ2-5	TRBV20-1	-	TRBD2
CASSPNRINTEAFF	TGTGCCAGCAGCCCCAACAGGATAAACACTGAAGCTTTCTTT	TRBJ1-1	TRBV14	-	-
CASSLHRGVNTEAFF	TGTGCCAGCAGTTTGCACAGGGGGGTGAACACTGAAGCTTTCTTT	TRBJ1-1	TRBV27	few	TRBD1
CASSSVSLDTEAFF	TGTGCCAGCAGTTCCGTTTCGTTGGACACTGAAGCTTTCTTT	TRBJ1-1	TRBV6-2/TRBV6-3	few	-
CASSLAHWGARGNTIYF	TGTGCCAGCAGCTTAGCGCATTGGGGGGCGAGAGGAAACACCATATATTTT	TRBJ1-3	TRBV7-2	-	-
CASSPWGGAYTGELFF	TGTGCCAGCAGTCCATGGGGGGGCGCCTACACCGGGGAGCTGTTTTTT	TRBJ2-2	TRBV6-2/TRBV6-3	-	-
CASSQDTPPLEGLFF	TGCGCCAGCAGCCAAGATACACCCCCCCTGGAAGGACTGTTTTTT	TRBJ1-4	TRBV4-3	-	-
CASATGFSYEQYF	TGTGCCAGCGCGACAGGTTTCTCCTACGAGCAGTACTTC	TRBJ2-7	TRBV7-4	-	-
CSASLLVILSGLDTEAFF	TGCAGTGCTAGTCTCCTGGTCATTTTGTCGGGACTCGACACTGAAGCTTTCTTT	TRBJ1-1	TRBV20-1	-	-
CASGYGGADTQYF	TGTGCCAGCGGATATGGGGGGGCAGATACGCAGTATTTT	TRBJ2-3	TRBV13	-	TRBD2
CASSLWGANTEAFF	TGTGCCAGCAGTTTATGGGGAGCAAACACTGAAGCTTTCTTT	TRBJ1-1	TRBV27	few	-
CASSPSTGLKKAFF	TGTGCCAGCAGTCCCAGCACAGGGCTGAAGAAGGCTTTCTTT	TRBJ1-1	TRBV27	-	-
CSASDAGPIGSPLHF	TGCAGTGCTAGTGATGCCGGACCTATAGGTTCACCCCTCCACTTT	TRBJ1-6	TRBV20-1	once	-
CSARPSGGGYPYEQYF	TGCAGTGCAAGACCCAGCGGTGGGGGATACCCCTACGAGCAGTACTTC	TRBJ2-7	TRBV20-1	-	-
CASSSDLVLHF	TGTGCCAGCAGCTCTGATTTAGTGTTGCATTTT	TRBJ1-5	TRBV7-6	few	-
CASSSFGRANTEAFF	TGTGCCAGCAGCTCCTTTGGCAGGGCGAACACTGAAGCTTTCTTT	TRBJ1-1	TRBV7-2	many	-
CASSLGMGVNQPQHF	TGTGCCAGCAGCTTAGGTATGGGCGTCAATCAGCCCCAGCATTTT	TRBJ1-5	TRBV7-2	many	-
CASSADGRGPRETQYF	TGTGCCAGCAGTGCCGACGGGCGGGGCCCTCGGGAGACCCAGTACTTC	TRBJ2-5	TRBV12-3/TRBV12-4	-	-
CASSFRQGITGELFF	TGTGCCAGCAGCTTTAGACAGGGAATCACCGGGGAGCTGTTTTTT	TRBJ2-2	TRBV7-8	many	TRBD1
CASSLDQSNTEAFF	TGTGCCAGCAGCTTAGACCAGTCAAACACTGAAGCTTTCTTT	TRBJ1-1	TRBV11-3	few	-
CASSQIGGYTEAFF	TGCGCCAGCAGCCAAATCGGGGGATACACTGAAGCTTTCTTT	TRBJ1-1	TRBV4-1	few	-
CASSFSGIYEQYF	TGTGCCAGCAGCTTCTCAGGGATCTACGAGCAGTACTTC	TRBJ2-7	TRBV7-6	-	-
CASSPINHDRLSYEQYF	TGTGCCAGCAGCCCGATAAACCACGACAGGTTATCCTACGAGCAGTACTTC	TRBJ2-7	TRBV5-6	few	-
CASIARRGTNTEAFF	TGTGCCAGCATCGCCCGGAGAGGGACGAACACTGAAGCTTTCTTT	TRBJ1-1	TRBV6-1	few	-
CASSLALTGNYGYTF	TGTGCCAGCAGTTTAGCGCTAACAGGGAACTATGGCTACACCTTC	TRBJ1-2	TRBV12-3/TRBV12-4	few	-
CASSSGLVYEQYF	TGTGCCAGCAGCTCGGGACTAGTTTACGAGCAGTACTTC	TRBJ2-7	TRBV12-3/TRBV12-4	few	TRBD2
CASSLASLNTEAFF	TGTGCCAGCAGCTTAGCCTCCTTGAACACTGAAGCTTTCTTT	TRBJ1-1	TRBV7-8	many	-
CASSLWIAGNTIYF	TGTGCCAGCAGCTTATGGATCGCGGGAAACACCATATATTTT	TRBJ1-3	TRBV7-6	many	-
CASSESQRRTEAFF	TGCGCCAGCAGTGAGTCACAAAGGCGCACTGAAGCTTTCTTT	TRBJ1-1	TRBV10-2	-	-
CASSVGGGLTDTQYF	TGTGCCAGCAGCGTAGGTGGGGGACTCACAGATACGCAGTATTTT	TRBJ2-3	TRBV9	-	-
CASSLGAGYDEQYF	TGTGCCAGCAGCTTAGGGGCAGGCTACGACGAGCAGTACTTC	TRBJ2-7	TRBV7-6	-	-
CASSLEIHQPQHF	TGTGCCAGCAGCCTCGAGATACATCAGCCCCAGCATTTT	TRBJ1-5	TRBV7-3	many	-
CASSVGPGTDTQYF	TGTGCCAGCAGTGTCGGACCTGGCACAGATACGCAGTATTTT	TRBJ2-3	TRBV6-1	-	-
CASSQERALWGDSPLHF	TGTGCCAGCAGCCAAGAGAGGGCCCTTTGGGGGGATTCACCCCTCCACTTT	TRBJ1-6	TRBV14	-	-
CASSSWTGKETQYF	TGTGCCAGCAGCTCCTGGACAGGGAAAGAGACCCAGTACTTC	TRBJ2-5	TRBV11-1	-	TRBD1
CASSLDKGFREKLFF	TGTGCCAGCAGCTTAGATAAAGGGTTTCGGGAAAAACTGTTTTTT	TRBJ1-4	TRBV7-2	few	-
CASSPNKNTGELFF	TGTGCCAGCAGCCCAAATAAGAACACCGGGGAGCTGTTTTTT	TRBJ2-2	TRBV7-8	-	-